A selection of T cell receptor beta chains follows, all from one sample in a study of blood T cell repertoires in COVID-19. Using immunoSEQ multiplex PCR, the repertoire was profiled, and TCRdb retains in-frame clones only, with some absent. The sample holds approximately 340,000 clones, about 89% seen once. Sequencing was carried out using PBMCs or T cells enriched from blood (not recorded which). Receptors were obtained from a woman in her 40s who had been exposed to COVID-19. The CDR3 runs from the conserved cysteine through the conserved F or W. A D gene is named only where the DNA matches it firmly. A clone size is listed for some rows: how often the clone was seen (once, few, many), or a class if it is expanded.

D	size	length	V	J	CDR3	DNA
.	.	14	TRBV9	TRBJ2-5	CASSPTFGQETQYF	TGTGCCAGCAGCCCTACTTTCGGGCAAGAGACCCAGTACTTC
.	.	15	TRBV21-1	TRBJ2-7	CASSNCGHRGFEQYF	TGTGCCAGCAGCAATTGCGGTCACAGGGGGTTCGAGCAGTACTTC
.	.	13	TRBV30	TRBJ1-1	CALSPPGAVGAFF	TGTGCCTTGTCACCCCCAGGGGCTGTTGGAGCTTTCTTT
.	.	13	TRBV9	TRBJ1-1	CASSATGNTEAFF	TGTGCCAGCAGCGCGACGGGGAACACTGAAGCTTTCTTT
TRBD1	.	13	TRBV6-5	TRBJ1-2	CASSPTGTYGYTF	TGTGCCAGCAGCCCGACAGGGACCTATGGCTACACCTTC
.	.	14	TRBV30	TRBJ1-1	CAWSADRTNTEAFF	TGTGCCTGGAGTGCCGACAGGACAAACACTGAAGCTTTCTTT
.	once	15	TRBV9	TRBJ1-5	CASSSGDLSNQPQHF	TGTGCCAGCAGCTCAGGGGACCTTAGCAATCAGCCCCAGCATTTT
.	.	13	TRBV11-2	TRBJ1-3	CASSSGGGNTIYF	TGTGCCAGCAGCTCCGGCGGGGGCAACACCATATATTTT
TRBD1	once	15	TRBV9	TRBJ1-2	CASSVEGQGARGYTF	TGTGCCAGCAGCGTAGAAGGACAGGGGGCGCGGGGCTACACCTTC
TRBD2	.	18	TRBV6-4	TRBJ2-1	CASSDTPMGLAGAGEQFF	TGTGCCAGCAGTGATACGCCGATGGGACTAGCGGGAGCTGGTGAGCAGTTCTTC
TRBD1	.	15	TRBV5-6	TRBJ1-2	CASSTSTGGDYGYTF	TGTGCCAGCAGCACCTCGACAGGGGGCGACTATGGCTACACCTTC
.	few	12	TRBV10-1	TRBJ1-2	CASSEGGYGYTF	TGCGCCAGCAGTGAGGGCGGCTATGGCTACACCTTC
TRBD2	.	16	TRBV5-1	TRBJ2-2	CASSPLQGRDTGELFF	TGCGCCAGCAGCCCCCTCCAAGGGAGGGACACCGGGGAGCTGTTTTTT
.	.	14	TRBV12-5	TRBJ1-1	CASAPGVGFGEAFF	TGTGCTAGTGCCCCCGGGGTTGGTTTTGGTGAAGCTTTCTTT
TRBD1	.	17	TRBV18	TRBJ2-6	CASSPSQGVSRANVLTF	TGTGCCAGCTCACCGTCACAGGGGGTGTCTCGGGCCAACGTCCTGACTTTC
.	.	12	TRBV7-9	TRBJ2-7	CASSLQTGEQYF	TGTGCCAGCAGCTTACAAACGGGCGAGCAGTACTTC
TRBD1	once	15	TRBV5-6	TRBJ1-1	CASSRTWDSNTEAFF	TGTGCCAGCAGCCGAACCTGGGACAGTAACACTGAAGCTTTCTTT
TRBD2	.	16	TRBV2	TRBJ2-5	CASSVPSGGAKETQYF	TGTGCCAGCAGTGTTCCTAGCGGGGGGGCAAAAGAGACCCAGTACTTC
.	.	13	TRBV6-6	TRBJ2-5	CASSIQGPGTQYF	TGTGCCAGCAGTATCCAGGGTCCGGGGACCCAGTACTTC